The clone carrying this T cell receptor (beta chain) was seen at least ten times. This entry belongs to a study of read filtering for tumor transcriptome and immune sequencing. This library used roughly 370 ng RNA and molecular barcoded adaptors spanning alpha/delta and beta/gamma chains. TCRdb re-called the reads through MiXCR, storing one row per CDR3 protein. The table records about 57,000 distinct CDR3 sequences, around a fifth of them present only once. From germline, CDR1 is KGHSH and CDR2 LQKENI. CDR3 size: 16 residues. The V gene lost 0 bases and the J gene lost 2 bases, with 10 bases spanning the gap.

Sequenced sample: a population of CD138-negative cells sorted from bone marrow. The chain is built from TRBV18 and TRBJ2-2; D gene unclear. The source is a donor at least 40 years old with multiple myeloma. CDR3 sequence (DNA): TGTGCCAGCTCACCACCTGCCCAGCCCAACACCGGGGAGCTGTTTTTT. Its translation is CASSPPAQPNTGELFF.